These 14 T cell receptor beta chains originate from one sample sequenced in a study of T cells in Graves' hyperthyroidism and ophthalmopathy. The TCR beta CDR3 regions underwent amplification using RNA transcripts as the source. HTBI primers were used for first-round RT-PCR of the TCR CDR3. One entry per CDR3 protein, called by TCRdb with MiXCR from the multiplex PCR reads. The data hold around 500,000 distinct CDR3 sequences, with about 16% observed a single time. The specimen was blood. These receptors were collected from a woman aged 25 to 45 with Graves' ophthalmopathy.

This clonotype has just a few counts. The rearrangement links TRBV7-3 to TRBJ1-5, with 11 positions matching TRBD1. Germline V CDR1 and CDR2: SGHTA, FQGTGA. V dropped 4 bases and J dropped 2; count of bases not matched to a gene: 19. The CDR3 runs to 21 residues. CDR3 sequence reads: CASSSLPHRDRGFSGNQPQHF. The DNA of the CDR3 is TGTGCCAGCAGCTCCTTACCCCACCGGGACAGGGGGTTTTCTGGCAATCAGCCCCAGCATTTT.

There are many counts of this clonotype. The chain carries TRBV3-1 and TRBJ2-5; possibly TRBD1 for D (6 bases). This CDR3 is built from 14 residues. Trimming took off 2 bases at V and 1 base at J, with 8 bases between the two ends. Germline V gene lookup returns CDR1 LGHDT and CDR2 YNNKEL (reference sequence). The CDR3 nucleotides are TGTGCCAGCAGCCAACCGACAGGCCAAGAGACCCAGTACTTC. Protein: CASSQPTGQETQYF.

CDR3 residues: CASSQDLLAGGLYNEQFF. CDR3 nucleotides: TGCGCCAGCAGCCAAGATTTGCTAGCGGGAGGTCTCTACAATGAGCAGTTCTTC. This chain links TRBV4-3 with TRBJ2-1, with 11 bases that match TRBD2. The V segment lost 0 bases and the J segment 3 bases; nucleotides outside the gene matches: 7. CDR3 size: 18 residues. CDR1 LGHNA and CDR2 YSLEER come from the germline V gene.

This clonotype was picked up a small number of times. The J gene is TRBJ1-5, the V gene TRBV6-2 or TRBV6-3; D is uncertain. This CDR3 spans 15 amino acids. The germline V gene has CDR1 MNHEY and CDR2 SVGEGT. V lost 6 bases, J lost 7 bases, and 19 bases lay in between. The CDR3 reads CASSSSTTKAQPQHF. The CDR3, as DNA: TGTGCCAGCAGCTCCAGCACCACGAAAGCCCAGCCCCAGCATTTT.

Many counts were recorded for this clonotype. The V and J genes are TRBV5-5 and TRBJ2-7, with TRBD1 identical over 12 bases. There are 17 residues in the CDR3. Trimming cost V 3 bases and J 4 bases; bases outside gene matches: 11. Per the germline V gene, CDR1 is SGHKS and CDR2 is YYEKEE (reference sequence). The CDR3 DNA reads TGTGCCAGCAGCTCAGAATACGGGACAGGGGGCATGTACGAGCAGTACTTC. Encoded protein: CASSSEYGTGGMYEQYF.

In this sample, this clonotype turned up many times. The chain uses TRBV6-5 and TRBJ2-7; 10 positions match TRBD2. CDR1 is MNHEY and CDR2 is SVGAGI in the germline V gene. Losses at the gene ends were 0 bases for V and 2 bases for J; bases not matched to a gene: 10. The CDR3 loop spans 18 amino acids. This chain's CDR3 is CASSYSMVRTSGTYEQYF. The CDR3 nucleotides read TGTGCCAGCAGTTACTCGATGGTACGGACTAGCGGAACCTACGAGCAGTACTTC.

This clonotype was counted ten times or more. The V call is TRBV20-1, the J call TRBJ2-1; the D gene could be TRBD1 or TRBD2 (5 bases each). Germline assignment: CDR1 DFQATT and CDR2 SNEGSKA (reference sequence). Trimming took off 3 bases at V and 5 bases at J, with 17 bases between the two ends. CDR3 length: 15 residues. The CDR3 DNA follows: TGCAGTGCTAGTCTATTCGGGACCCTACACAATGAGCAGTTCTTC. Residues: CSASLFGTLHNEQFF.

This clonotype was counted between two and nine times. The CDR3 coding sequence is TGTGCCAGCAGCTTAGGCTCGGAGAATGAGCAGTTCTTC. It yields the protein CASSLGSENEQFF. The chain carries TRBV13 and TRBJ2-1; D unresolved. CDR3 size: 13 residues. Trimming stripped 0 bases from V and 7 bases from J, with 7 bases between. The V gene's germline CDR1 is PRHDT and CDR2 FYEKMQ (reference sequence).

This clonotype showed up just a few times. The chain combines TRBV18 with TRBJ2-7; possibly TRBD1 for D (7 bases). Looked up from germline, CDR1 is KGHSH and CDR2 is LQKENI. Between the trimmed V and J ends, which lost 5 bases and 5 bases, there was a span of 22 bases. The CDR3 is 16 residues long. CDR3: CASSTNRGGNRDEQYF. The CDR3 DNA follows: TGTGCCAGCTCAACTAACAGGGGAGGCAATCGCGACGAGCAGTACTTC.

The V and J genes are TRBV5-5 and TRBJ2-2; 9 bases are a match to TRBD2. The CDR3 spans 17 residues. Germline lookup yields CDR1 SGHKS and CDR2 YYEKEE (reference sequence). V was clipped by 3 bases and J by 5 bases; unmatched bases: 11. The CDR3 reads CASSWRGSGRITGELFF. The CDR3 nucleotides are TGTGCCAGCAGCTGGCGGGGTAGCGGGAGAATTACCGGGGAGCTGTTTTTT.

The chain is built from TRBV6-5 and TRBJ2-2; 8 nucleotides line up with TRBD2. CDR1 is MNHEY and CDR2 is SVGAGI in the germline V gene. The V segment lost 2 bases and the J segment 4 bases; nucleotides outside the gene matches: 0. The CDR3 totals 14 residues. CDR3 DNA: TGTGCCAGCAGTTACGGGACTAGCACCGGGGAGCTGTTTTTT. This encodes CASSYGTSTGELFF.

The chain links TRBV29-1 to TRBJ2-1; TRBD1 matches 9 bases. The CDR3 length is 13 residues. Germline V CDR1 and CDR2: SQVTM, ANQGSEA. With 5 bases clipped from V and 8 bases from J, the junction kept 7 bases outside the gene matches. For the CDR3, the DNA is TGCAGCGTTCCGGGACAGGGTCAATATGAGCAGTTCTTC. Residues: CSVPGQGQYEQFF.

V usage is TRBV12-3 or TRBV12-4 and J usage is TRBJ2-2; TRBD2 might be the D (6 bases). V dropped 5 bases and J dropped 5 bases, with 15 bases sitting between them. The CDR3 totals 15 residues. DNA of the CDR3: TGTGCCAGCAGTAGTCGGCAGGGAGGAACCGGGGAGCTGTTTTTT. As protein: CASSSRQGGTGELFF.

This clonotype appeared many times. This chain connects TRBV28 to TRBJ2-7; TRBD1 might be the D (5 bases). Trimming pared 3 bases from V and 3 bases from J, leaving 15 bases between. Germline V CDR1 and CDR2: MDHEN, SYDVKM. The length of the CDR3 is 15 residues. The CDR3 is CASSFYQGKNYEQYF. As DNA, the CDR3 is TGTGCCAGCAGTTTTTATCAGGGAAAGAACTACGAGCAGTACTTC.